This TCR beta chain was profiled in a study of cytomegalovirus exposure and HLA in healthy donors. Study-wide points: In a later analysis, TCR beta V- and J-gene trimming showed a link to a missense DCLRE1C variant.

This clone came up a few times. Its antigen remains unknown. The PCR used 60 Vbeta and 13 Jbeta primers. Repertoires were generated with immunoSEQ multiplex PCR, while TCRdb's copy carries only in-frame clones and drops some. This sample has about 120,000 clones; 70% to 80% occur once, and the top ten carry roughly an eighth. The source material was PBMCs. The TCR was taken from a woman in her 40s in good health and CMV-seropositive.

The CDR3 coding sequence is TGTGCCAGCAGTGATTCCGGGACTAGTAGAGATACGCAGTATTTT. Residues: CASSDSGTSRDTQYF. This sequence joins TRBV2 and TRBJ2-3; 8 bases align to TRBD2. The germline CDR1 and CDR2 sequences are SNHLY and FYNNEI. V lost 3 bases and J lost 5; bases outside the gene matches: 7. The CDR3 totals 15 residues. Filled out from reference TRBV2 and TRBJ2-3, the complete variable domain reads EPEVTQTPSHQVTQMGQEVILRCVPISNHLYFYWYRQILGQKVEFLVSFYNNEISEKSEIFDDQFSVERPDGSNFTLKIRSTKLEDSAMYFCASSDSGTSRDTQYFGPGTRLTVL.